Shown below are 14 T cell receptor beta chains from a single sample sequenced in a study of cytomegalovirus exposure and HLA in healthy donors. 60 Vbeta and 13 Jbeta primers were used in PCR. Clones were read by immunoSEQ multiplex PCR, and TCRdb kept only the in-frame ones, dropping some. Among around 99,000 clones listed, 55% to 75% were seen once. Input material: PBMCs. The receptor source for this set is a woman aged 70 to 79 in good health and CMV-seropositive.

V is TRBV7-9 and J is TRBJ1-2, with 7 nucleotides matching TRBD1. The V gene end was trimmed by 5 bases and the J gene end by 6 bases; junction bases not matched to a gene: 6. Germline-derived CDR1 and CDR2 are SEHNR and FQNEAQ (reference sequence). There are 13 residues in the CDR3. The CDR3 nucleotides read TGTGCCAGCAGCGCCCGGACAGGAGATGGCTACACCTTC. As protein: CASSARTGDGYTF.

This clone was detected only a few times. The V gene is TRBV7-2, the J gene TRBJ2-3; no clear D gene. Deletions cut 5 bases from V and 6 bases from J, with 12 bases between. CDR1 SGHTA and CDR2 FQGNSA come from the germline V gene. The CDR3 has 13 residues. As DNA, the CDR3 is TGTGCCAGCAGCACGCCGGTACAGGATACGCAGTATTTT. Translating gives CASSTPVQDTQYF.

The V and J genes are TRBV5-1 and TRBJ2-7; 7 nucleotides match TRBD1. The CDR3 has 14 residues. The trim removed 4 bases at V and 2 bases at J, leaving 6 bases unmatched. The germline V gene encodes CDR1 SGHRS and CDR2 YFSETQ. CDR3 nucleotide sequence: TGCGCCAGCAGCCAAGGGACAGCCACCTACGAGCAGTACTTC. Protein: CASSQGTATYEQYF.

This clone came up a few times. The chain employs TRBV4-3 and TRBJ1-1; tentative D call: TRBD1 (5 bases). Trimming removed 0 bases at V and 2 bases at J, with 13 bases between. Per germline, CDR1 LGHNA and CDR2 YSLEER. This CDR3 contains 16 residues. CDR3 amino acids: CASSQDRVGSNTEAFF. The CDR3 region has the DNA TGCGCCAGCAGCCAAGACAGGGTCGGAAGTAACACTGAAGCTTTCTTT.

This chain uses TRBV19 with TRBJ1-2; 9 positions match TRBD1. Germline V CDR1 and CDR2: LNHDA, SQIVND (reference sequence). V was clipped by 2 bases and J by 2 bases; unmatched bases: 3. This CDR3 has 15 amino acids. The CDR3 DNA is TGTGCCAGTAGTATATGGGGACAGGGAAACTATGGCTACACCTTC. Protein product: CASSIWGQGNYGYTF.

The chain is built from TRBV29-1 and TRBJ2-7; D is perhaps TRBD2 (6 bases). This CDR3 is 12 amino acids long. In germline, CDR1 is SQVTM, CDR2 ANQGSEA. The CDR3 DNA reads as TGCAGTGCGCGGGTTAGCGGTTACGAGCAGTACTTC. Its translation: CSARVSGYEQYF.

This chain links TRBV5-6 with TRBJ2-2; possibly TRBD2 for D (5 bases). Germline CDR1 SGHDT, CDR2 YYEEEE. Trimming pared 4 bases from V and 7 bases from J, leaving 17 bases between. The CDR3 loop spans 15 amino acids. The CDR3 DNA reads TGTGCCAGCAGCGTGGGATTGGGAGTCGGCGGGGAGCTGTTTTTT. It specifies CASSVGLGVGGELFF.

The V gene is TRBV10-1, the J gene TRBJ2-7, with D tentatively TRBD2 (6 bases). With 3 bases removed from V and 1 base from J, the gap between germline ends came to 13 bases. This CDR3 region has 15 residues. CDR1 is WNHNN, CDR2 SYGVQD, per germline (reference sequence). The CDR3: CASSDGTSPSYEQYF. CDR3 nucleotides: TGCGCCAGCAGTGACGGGACTTCTCCGTCCTACGAGCAGTACTTC.

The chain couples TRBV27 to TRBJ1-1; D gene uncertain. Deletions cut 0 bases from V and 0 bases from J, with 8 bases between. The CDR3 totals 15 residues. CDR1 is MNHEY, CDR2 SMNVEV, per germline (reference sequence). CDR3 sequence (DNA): TGTGCCAGCAGTTTATCGGAGACGGTGAACACTGAAGCTTTCTTT. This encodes CASSLSETVNTEAFF.

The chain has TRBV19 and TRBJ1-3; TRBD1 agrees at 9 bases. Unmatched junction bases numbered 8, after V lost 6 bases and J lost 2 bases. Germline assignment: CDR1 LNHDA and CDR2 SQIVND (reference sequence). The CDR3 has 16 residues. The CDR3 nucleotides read TGTGCCAGTAGAACCGGGACAGGGTATCCTGGAAACACCATATATTTT. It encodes CASRTGTGYPGNTIYF.

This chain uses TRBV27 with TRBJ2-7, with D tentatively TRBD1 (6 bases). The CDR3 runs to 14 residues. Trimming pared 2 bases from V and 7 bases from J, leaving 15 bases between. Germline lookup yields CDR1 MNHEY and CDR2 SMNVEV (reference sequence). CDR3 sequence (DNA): TGTGCCAGCAGTTTAGACAGGACCTCTCGGGAGCAGTACTTC. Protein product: CASSLDRTSREQYF.

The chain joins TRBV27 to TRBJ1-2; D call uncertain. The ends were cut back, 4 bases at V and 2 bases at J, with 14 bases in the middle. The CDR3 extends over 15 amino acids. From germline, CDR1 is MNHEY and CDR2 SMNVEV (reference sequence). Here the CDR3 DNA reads TGTGCCAGCAGTTATTTGCCCAGGTCCAACTATGGCTACACCTTC. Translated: CASSYLPRSNYGYTF.

CDR3 sequence reads: CAWSPGNSGNTIYF. DNA of the CDR3: TGTGCCTGGAGCCCCGGGAACTCTGGAAACACCATATATTTT. The chain carries TRBV30 and TRBJ1-3; D is unclear. CDR1 and CDR2 (germline): GTSNPN, SVGIG (reference sequence). This CDR3 region has 14 residues. V dropped 3 bases and J dropped 0 bases, with 9 bases sitting between them.

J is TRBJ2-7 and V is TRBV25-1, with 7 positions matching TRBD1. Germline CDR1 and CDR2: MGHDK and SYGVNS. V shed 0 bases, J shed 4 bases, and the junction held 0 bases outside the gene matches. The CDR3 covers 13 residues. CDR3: CASSEYRGYEQYF. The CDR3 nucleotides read TGTGCCAGCAGTGAATACAGGGGGTACGAGCAGTACTTC.